The present T cell receptor beta chain was sequenced within a study of graft-versus-host responses after intestinal transplantation. The wider study: The transplants performed in recipients were multivisceral, liver-intestinal, or isolated intestinal. All of the recipients had induction that used anti-thymocyte globulin, then tacrolimus and steroids for about 3 years.

The CDR3 covers 13 residues. CDR1 and CDR2 (germline): MGHDK, SYGVNS. J was trimmed by 9 bases and V by 7 bases; bases with no gene match: 8. Method: immunoSEQ multiplex PCR; TCRdb's copy keeps in-frame clones and lacks some. The sample holds 90,000 to 150,000 clones; 90% to 95% are singletons and the top ten take roughly 3.5%. Study-level results: The authors found GvH clones in recipient marrow, some appearing first in ileum or blood. The study found high graft-versus-host to host-versus-graft clonal ratios in allografts of patients with graft-donor T cell macrochimerism.

Remarks on this clone: Its cognate antigen is unknown.

This specimen was unstimulated CD8+ T cells sorted from spleen or lymph node cells, taken before intestinal transplant. The chain is built from TRBV25-1 and TRBJ2-5; TRBD2 agrees at 10 bases. This receptor was taken from a human donor who received an intestinal transplant. Here the CDR3 DNA reads TGTGCCAGCACCGCTAGCGGGAGTGAGGCCCAGTACTTC. It specifies CASTASGSEAQYF.